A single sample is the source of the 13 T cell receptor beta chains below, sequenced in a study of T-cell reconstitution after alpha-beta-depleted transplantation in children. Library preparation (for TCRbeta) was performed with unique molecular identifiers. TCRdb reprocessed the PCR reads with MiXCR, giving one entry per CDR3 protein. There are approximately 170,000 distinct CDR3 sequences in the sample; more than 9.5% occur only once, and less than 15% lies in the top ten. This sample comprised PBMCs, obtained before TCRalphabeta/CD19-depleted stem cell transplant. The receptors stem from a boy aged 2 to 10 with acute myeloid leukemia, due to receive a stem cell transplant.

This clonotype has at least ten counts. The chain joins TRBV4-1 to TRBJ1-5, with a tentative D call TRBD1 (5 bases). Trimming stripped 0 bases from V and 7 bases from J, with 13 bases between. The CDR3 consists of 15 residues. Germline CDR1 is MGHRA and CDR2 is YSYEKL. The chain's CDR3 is CASSQDPGRGQPQHF. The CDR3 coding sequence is TGCGCCAGCAGCCAAGATCCAGGGAGAGGGCAGCCCCAGCATTTT.

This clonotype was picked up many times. CDR3 residues: CASSLGDRTEAFF. The CDR3 nucleotides are TGTGCCAGCAGTTTGGGGGATCGGACTGAAGCTTTCTTT. The rearrangement uses TRBV12-3 or TRBV12-4 and TRBJ1-1, with a tentative D call TRBD1 (5 bases). This CDR3 is 13 amino acids long. V was clipped by 3 bases and J by 5 bases, with 10 bases between them.

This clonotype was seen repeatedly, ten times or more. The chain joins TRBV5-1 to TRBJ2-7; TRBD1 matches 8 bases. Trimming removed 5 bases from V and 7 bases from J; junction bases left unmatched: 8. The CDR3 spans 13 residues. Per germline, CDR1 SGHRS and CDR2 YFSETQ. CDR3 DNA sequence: TGCGCCAGCAGTCCGGGACAGGACAGGGAGCAGTACTTC. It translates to CASSPGQDREQYF.

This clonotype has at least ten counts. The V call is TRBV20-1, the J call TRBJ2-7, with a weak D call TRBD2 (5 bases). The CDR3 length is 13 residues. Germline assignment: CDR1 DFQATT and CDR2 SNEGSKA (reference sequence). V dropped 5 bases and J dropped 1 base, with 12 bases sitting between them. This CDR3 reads CSARTSGSYEQYV. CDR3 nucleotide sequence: TGCAGTGCTCGTACTAGTGGGTCCTACGAGCAGTACGTC.

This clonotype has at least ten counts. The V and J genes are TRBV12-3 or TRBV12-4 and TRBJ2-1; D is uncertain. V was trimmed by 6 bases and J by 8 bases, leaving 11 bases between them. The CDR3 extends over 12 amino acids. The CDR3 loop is CASSRERYEQFF. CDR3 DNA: TGTGCCAGCAGCCGCGAGAGATATGAGCAGTTCTTC.

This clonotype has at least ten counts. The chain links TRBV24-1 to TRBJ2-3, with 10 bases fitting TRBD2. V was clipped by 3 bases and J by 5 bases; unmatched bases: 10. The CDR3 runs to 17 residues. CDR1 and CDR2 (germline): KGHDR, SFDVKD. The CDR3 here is CATSDRLAGDPGDTQYF. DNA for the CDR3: TGTGCCACCAGTGATCGTCTAGCGGGGGATCCGGGAGATACGCAGTATTTT.

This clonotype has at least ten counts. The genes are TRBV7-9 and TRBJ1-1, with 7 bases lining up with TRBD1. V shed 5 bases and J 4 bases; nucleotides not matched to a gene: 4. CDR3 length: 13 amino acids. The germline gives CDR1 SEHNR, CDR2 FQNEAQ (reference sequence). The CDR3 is CASSPGQTTEAFF. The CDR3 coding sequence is TGTGCCAGCAGCCCGGGACAGACCACTGAAGCTTTCTTT. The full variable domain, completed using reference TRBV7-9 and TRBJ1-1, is DTGVSQNPRHKITKRGQNVTFRCDPISEHNRLYWYRQTLGQGPEFLTYFQNEAQLEKSRLLSDRFSAERPKGSFSTLEIQRTEQGDSAMYLCASSPGQTTEAFFGQGTRLTVV.

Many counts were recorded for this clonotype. The CDR3 spells CATLGGGGTGELFF. In DNA form, the CDR3 reads TGTGCCACCCTTGGCGGGGGGGGCACCGGGGAGCTGTTTTTT. This chain joins TRBV15 and TRBJ2-2; 9 nucleotides align to TRBD2. Germline CDR1 is LNHNV and CDR2 is YYDKDF (reference sequence). CDR3 length equals 14 residues. V was clipped by 8 bases and J by 4 bases; unmatched bases: 5.

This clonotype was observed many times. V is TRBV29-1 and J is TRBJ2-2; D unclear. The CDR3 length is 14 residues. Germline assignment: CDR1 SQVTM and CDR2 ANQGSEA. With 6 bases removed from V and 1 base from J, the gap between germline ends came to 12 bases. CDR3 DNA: TGCAGCGTCGAGAGAGCCAAGAACACCGGGGAGCTGTTTTTT. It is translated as CSVERAKNTGELFF.

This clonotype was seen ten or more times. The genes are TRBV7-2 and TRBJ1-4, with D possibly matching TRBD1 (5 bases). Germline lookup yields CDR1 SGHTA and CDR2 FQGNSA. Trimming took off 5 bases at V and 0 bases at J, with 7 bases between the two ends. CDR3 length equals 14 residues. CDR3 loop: CASSRGATNEKLFF. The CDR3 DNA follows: TGTGCCAGCAGCCGGGGGGCAACTAATGAAAAACTGTTTTTT.

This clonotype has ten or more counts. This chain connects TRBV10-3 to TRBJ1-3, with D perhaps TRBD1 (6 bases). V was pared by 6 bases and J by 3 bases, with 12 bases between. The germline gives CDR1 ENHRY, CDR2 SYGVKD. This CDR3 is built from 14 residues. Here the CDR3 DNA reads TGTGCCATCAGCAAAACAGGGCTTGGAAACACCATATATTTT. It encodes CAISKTGLGNTIYF.

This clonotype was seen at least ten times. The CDR3 sequence is CSARGLFSGRLSDTQYF. The CDR3 nucleotides read TGCAGTGCTAGAGGCCTCTTTAGCGGGAGACTTTCAGATACGCAGTATTTT. The rearrangement links TRBV20-1 to TRBJ2-3, with TRBD2 matching 9 bases. Germline values: CDR1 DFQATT, CDR2 SNEGSKA (reference sequence). This CDR3 is 17 amino acids long. The V segment lost 1 base and the J segment 4 bases; nucleotides outside the gene matches: 12.

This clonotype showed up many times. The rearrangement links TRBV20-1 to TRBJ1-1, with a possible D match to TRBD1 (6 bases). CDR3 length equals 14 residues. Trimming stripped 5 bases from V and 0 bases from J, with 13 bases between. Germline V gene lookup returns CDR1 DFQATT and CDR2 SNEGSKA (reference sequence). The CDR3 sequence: CSAPTGFLNTEAFF. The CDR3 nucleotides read TGCAGTGCTCCGACAGGCTTTCTGAACACTGAAGCTTTCTTT.